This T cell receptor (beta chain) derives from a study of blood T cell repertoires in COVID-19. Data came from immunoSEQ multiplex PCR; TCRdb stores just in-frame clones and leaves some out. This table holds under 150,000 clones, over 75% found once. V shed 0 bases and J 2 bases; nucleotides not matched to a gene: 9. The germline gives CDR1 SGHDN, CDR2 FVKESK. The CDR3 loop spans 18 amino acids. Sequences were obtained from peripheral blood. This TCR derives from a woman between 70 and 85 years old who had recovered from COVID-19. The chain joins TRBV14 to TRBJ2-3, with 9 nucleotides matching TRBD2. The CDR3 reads CASSQDLSGGLATDTQYF. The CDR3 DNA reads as TGTGCCAGCAGCCAAGATCTTAGCGGGGGACTCGCCACAGATACGCAGTATTTT.